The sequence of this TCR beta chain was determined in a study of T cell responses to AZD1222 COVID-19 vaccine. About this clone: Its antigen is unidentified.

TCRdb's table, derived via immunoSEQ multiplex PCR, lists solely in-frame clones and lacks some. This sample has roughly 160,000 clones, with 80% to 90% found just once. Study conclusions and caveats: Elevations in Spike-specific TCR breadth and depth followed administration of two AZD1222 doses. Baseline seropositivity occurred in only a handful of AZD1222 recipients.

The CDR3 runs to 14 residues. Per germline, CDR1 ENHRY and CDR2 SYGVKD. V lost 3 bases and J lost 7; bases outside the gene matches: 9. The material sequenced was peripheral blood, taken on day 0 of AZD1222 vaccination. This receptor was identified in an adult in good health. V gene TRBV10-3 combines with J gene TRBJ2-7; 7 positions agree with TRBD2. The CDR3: CAISERAGRKEQYF. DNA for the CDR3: TGTGCCATCAGTGAACGAGCGGGGAGGAAAGAGCAGTACTTC.